These 15 T cell receptor beta chains were sequenced from one sample in a study of tumor-infiltrating lymphocytes in oesophageal squamous cell carcinoma (dated by TCRdb to the mid-2010s). The library was prepared using PCR. Sequencing instrument: Illumina HiSeq 2000. TCRdb trimmed the raw reads at Q25, called clones with MiXCR and kept productive beta chains. CDR3 protein duplicates are merged, each entry listing the most common genes and DNA. The sample table contains over 9,500 distinct CDR3 sequences; only one count was recorded for roughly half of them. Under 25% of the sample lies in the top ten. Input material: esophageal tumor tissue. Receptors were obtained from a male donor with esophageal squamous cell carcinoma.

This clonotype came up many times. The CDR3 nucleotides are TGTGCCAGCAGCTCCTCCGGGACTAGCGGTCCTGGGGCCCAGTACTTC. It encodes CASSSSGTSGPGAQYF. This chain connects TRBV7-2 to TRBJ2-5, with 11 bases lining up with TRBD2. After removal of 4 bases from V and 9 bases from J, the junction contained 13 bases not matched to a gene. This CDR3 is 16 amino acids long. Per germline, CDR1 SGHTA and CDR2 FQGNSA.

This clonotype was picked up a small number of times. The conserved final phenylalanine or tryptophan is absent from the CDR3, which likely points to a read error. No DNA is shown, since the ends of the CDR3 on it are uncertain; the CDR3 is the one TCRdb lists. The chain links TRBV7-9 to TRBJ2-5; the tabulated D call, TRBD1, remains unverified against the DNA. Germline V lookup: CDR1 SEHNR, CDR2 FQNEAQ (reference sequence). A total of 14 residues make up the CDR3, ends included. The CDR3 spells CASSFSTEGYTFGS.

This clonotype was picked up one time. The V and J genes are TRBV28 and TRBJ1-1, with D possibly TRBD1 on 6 matching bases. CDR1 and CDR2 from the germline V gene are MDHEN and SYDVKM. CDR3 length: 14 residues. V was trimmed by 7 bases and J by 2 bases, leaving 14 bases between them. In DNA form, the CDR3 reads TGTGCCAGCATTGAGGGGGGCGTAAACACTGAAGCTTTCTTT. Its translation is CASIEGGVNTEAFF.

This chain connects TRBV6-9 to TRBJ2-3, with 11 bases aligning to TRBD2. The tail of the sequence fits TRBJ2-5 better, so the J call may be wrong. From germline, CDR1 is MNHGY and CDR2 SVAAGI. The CDR3 extends over 16 amino acids. The CDR3 coding sequence is TGTGCCAGCAGTTGGGTGACTAGCGGGATGGGGGAGACCCAGTACTTC. Protein product: CASSWVTSGMGETQYF.

This clonotype has just a few counts. The genes are TRBV7-6 and TRBJ2-5; 9 bases are shared with TRBD2. The better agreement between TRBJ2-1 and the DNA end casts doubt on the J call. The CDR3 length is 16 residues. CDR1 and CDR2 (germline): SGHVS, FNYEAQ. The CDR3 nucleotides are TGTGCCAGCAGCTTAGGCGGGACTAGCAACCCGGGGGAGCAGTTCTTC. It translates to CASSLGGTSNPGEQFF.

This clonotype is medium-sized in the sample. This may stem from a read error, because a much larger clone lies one nucleotide away. The rearrangement joins TRBV28 to TRBJ2-1, with 11 bases aligning to TRBD2. The last part of the DNA fits TRBJ2-7 better; the J call may be wrong. The CDR3 covers 18 residues. Looked up from germline, CDR1 is MDHEN and CDR2 is SYDVKM. CDR3 DNA sequence: TGTGCCAGCAGTTTCCCCGGGACTAGCGGATACTCCTACAATGAGCAGTACTTC. This encodes CASSFPGTSGYSYNEQYF.

Written as DNA, the CDR3 is TGTGCCAGCAGCTTACAAGCGGGGAGAGGTAGGAATGAGCAGTTCTTC. It yields the protein CASSLQAGRGRNEQFF. The chain uses TRBV7-9 and TRBJ2-3, with 7 bases aligning to TRBD2. The J call may be incorrect, as the DNA end agrees better with TRBJ2-1. This CDR3 has 16 residues. The germline V gene has CDR1 SEHNR and CDR2 FQNEAQ (reference sequence).

The rearrangement links TRBV7-2 to TRBJ2-6; no definite D call. Deletions cut 5 bases from V and 3 bases from J, with 5 bases between. Germline CDR1 is SGHTA and CDR2 is FQGNSA. This CDR3 is 13 amino acids long. The CDR3 sequence is CASSPIGANVLTF. The CDR3 region has the DNA TGTGCCAGCAGCCCAATTGGGGCCAACGTCCTGACTTTC.

This clonotype was seen just once. J is TRBJ2-4 and V is TRBV7-2; D possibly uses TRBD1 or TRBD2 (7 bases each). Germline V gives CDR1 SGHTA, CDR2 FQGNSA. The CDR3 runs 21 residues. Trimming stripped 1 base from V and 6 bases from J, with 31 bases between. CDR3 DNA sequence: TGTGCCAGCAGCTTAGACGGCGACAGGGTCTGGGGGGGTTATATTGGAAACATTCAGTACTTC. Translation gives CASSLDGDRVWGGYIGNIQYF. Looking up the rest from reference TRBV7-2 and TRBJ2-4 gives the full variable domain: GAGVSQSPSNKVTEKGKDVELRCDPISGHTALYWYRQSLGQGLEFLIYFQGNSAPDKSGLPSDRFSAERTGGSVSTLTIQRTQQEDSAVYLCASSLDGDRVWGGYIGNIQYFGAGTRLSVL.

Comments on this clonotype: Likely a read error: the CDR3 ends without its conserved phenylalanine or tryptophan. It is unclear where the CDR3 begins or ends on the DNA, so no DNA is shown, and the CDR3 is as TCRdb lists it. The J gene is TRBJ2-3, the V gene TRBV6-1; TRBD2, as called in the table, went unchecked against the DNA. The CDR3 sequence runs 20 residues, both termini included. In germline, CDR1 is MNHNS, CDR2 SASEGT. CDR3 sequence: CASSEWPSGSGIQETQYFGP.

The rearrangement joins TRBV7-8 to TRBJ1-1; no definite D call. Trimming took off 5 bases at V and 2 bases at J, with 9 bases between the two ends. The CDR3 totals 13 residues. In germline, CDR1 is SGHVS, CDR2 FQNEAQ. The CDR3 is CASSPGPNTEAFF. The CDR3 bases are TGTGCCAGCAGCCCGGGCCCCAACACTGAAGCTTTCTTT.

There are a few counts of this clonotype. The genes are TRBV7-2 and TRBJ2-5; TRBD2 matches at 15 bases. TRBJ2-7 matches the DNA end more closely, so the J call is doubtful. The CDR3 is 16 amino acids. Germline loops: CDR1 SGHTA, CDR2 FQGNSA. CDR3 loop: CASSFGLAGGGYEQYF. CDR3 coding DNA: TGTGCCAGCAGCTTCGGACTAGCGGGAGGGGGGTACGAGCAGTACTTC.

For this clonotype: This CDR3 fails to terminate in the conserved phenylalanine or tryptophan, so it likely reflects a read error. The chain links TRBV10-1 to TRBJ2-5, with D possibly being TRBD1 or TRBD2 (5 bases each). The J call is in doubt because the DNA end fits TRBJ2-1 better. The length of the CDR3 is 16 residues. The germline CDR1 and CDR2 sequences are WNHNN and SYGVQD (reference sequence). The CDR3 DNA follows: TGCGCCAGCAGTGAGTGGGGACGTAGGAGTAGCAATGAGCAGTTCTTG. It codes for CASSEWGRRSSNEQFL.

The V gene is TRBV7-3, the J gene TRBJ2-2; D assignment may be TRBD1 or TRBD2 (5 bases each). This CDR3 is 16 amino acids long. The germline V gene has CDR1 SGHTA and CDR2 FQGTGA. V lost 5 bases to trimming and J lost 4 bases, with 17 bases between them. As DNA, the CDR3 is TGTGCCAGCAGCCCCGGGGCTACTTCGGGCACCGGGGAGCTGTTTTTT. This gives the protein CASSPGATSGTGELFF.

This sequence joins TRBV5-6 and TRBJ2-3; 7 positions match TRBD1. The J call may be in error: the DNA end matches TRBJ1-1 better. The CDR3 loop spans 13 amino acids. CDR1 is SGHDT and CDR2 is YYEEEE in the germline V gene. DNA of the CDR3: TGTGCCAGCAGCTTAAGGACAGGCACTGAAGCTTTCTTT. Translation: CASSLRTGTEAFF.